This T cell receptor beta chain was observed in a study of control samples from healthy donors and cancer patients. This clone was observed a few times. The V segment lost 2 bases and the J segment 4 bases; nucleotides outside the gene matches: 5. Germline V gene data show CDR1 as SGHRS and CDR2 as YFSETQ. This CDR3 has 14 amino acids. Repertoires were generated with immunoSEQ multiplex PCR, while TCRdb's copy carries only in-frame clones and drops some. The sample has 98,000 or so clones, around 80% seen once. The sequencing sample was made of blood. V usage is TRBV5-1 and J usage is TRBJ1-2, with 7 bases fitting TRBD1. The source is a young woman in good health. The CDR3 sequence: CASSLQGQPYGYTF. CDR3 sequence (DNA): TGCGCCAGCAGCTTACAGGGACAGCCCTATGGCTACACCTTC.